The sequence of this TCR beta chain was determined in a study of shared clonotypes between healthy human individuals (TCRdb year 2020). Turning to the overall study: Three men and a couple of women, aged 18 to 49 years, made up the cohort. To increase sequencing depth and limit assay-specific biases, TCR repertoire library preparation and sequencing were carried out by different laboratories using diverse techniques. For each donor, CD4 naive and CD4 memory were each given three plates, CD8 naive was given two plates, and CD8 memory was given one plate. Per donor, leukapheresis produced somewhere between about 0.94 and 9.5 billion PBMCs. The study deeply sequenced blood TCR repertoires of several healthy adults to estimate repertoire size and the extent of clonotype sharing between individuals.

Here is what the overall study found, with its caveats: When several donors were compared, the shared fraction of clonotypes was about 5.4% for naive CD4, about 4% for naive CD8, 2% to 2.5% for memory CD4, and around 0.37% for memory CD8. Compared with non-shared clonotypes, clonotypes shared by all four sorted-subset donors had higher generation probabilities. The small number of donors limited the genetic and exposure-history diversity represented. Sampling was restricted to blood, and TCR repertoires in tissue are likely to differ from TCR repertoires in blood. Naive subsets generally had larger estimated clonotype richness than memory subsets did. Pairwise subsampling indicated that sequencing depth was expected to affect the degree of clonotype sharing among donors. Even with the large sequencing depth, rarefaction of the sorted-subset datasets indicated that sequencing was incomplete.

As regards this clone: The target of this receptor is not known. Per-base qualities were not stored, and no clone one base away is much larger.

Measured from the cysteine to the phenylalanine, the CDR3 is 17 residues long. Of the read, only the CDR3 DNA is kept; its 51 bases are in frame from base 1. Trimming accounts for 6 bases at V and 4 bases at J, while the number of junction bases matched to no gene is 10. CDR1 is given as MNHEY and CDR2 as SMNVEV, both from the germline V gene (reference sequence). Using the deep immunoSEQ assay, TCR CDR3 regions were amplified from genomic DNA by multiplex PCR. For each cell subset, the extracted genomic DNA was distributed evenly across all wells of several immunoSEQ 96-well plates, and each plate served as one replicate. For sorted subsets, each replicate PCR was loaded with approximately 0.2 ug genomic DNA, equivalent to 25,000 to 35,000 T cell genomes. Purified libraries were measured with a Qubit 3.0 fluorometer, size-checked on a Bioanalyzer 2100, and measured again with the KAPA Library Quantification kit. A separate single-read 150-cycle Illumina NextSeq 550 flow cell was used to sequence each immunoSEQ 96-well plate. The study's processing was this. Because the immunoSEQ output included only junctional sequences and no quality scores, the filtering could not be the same as the filtering used for full-length reads. Sequences were annotated with PyIR, a Python wrapper for IgBLAST v1.9, using IMGT germline references to assign V/J genes and CDR3. Reads with weak V/J assignments (E-value above 1e-6), missing CDR3, stop codons, out-of-frame junctions, or ambiguous translated residues were removed. V3J clonotypes were defined as sequences sharing an identical inferred V gene, J gene, and CDR3 amino acid sequence. Percentage overlap between repertoires was calculated by dividing the number of shared unique clonotypes by the size of the smaller repertoire. RTK rarefaction, the Chao1 estimator, and Recon v2.1 estimates of unobserved clonotypes were used to assess repertoire richness. Generation probabilities were computed with OLGA for all TCRbeta clonotypes obtained by the gDNA method from several donors. This is the immuneACCESS table as TCRdb keeps it, with only in-frame sequences that have V and J called. A part of the clones is gone; compared with another copy, unresolved V genes explain less than half, and the rest is unexplained. Clonal size and the V and J genes are those of that table, whereas D and trimming came from the DNA. The table for this sample lists fewer than 1.6 million clones; less than 99% of them were counted only once. The ten top clones hold approximately 0.4% of the sample.

The donors were healthy, HIV-negative adults with no recently reported acute infections or vaccinations. Every donor was a Caucasian adult residing in Nashville, Tennessee, USA. CD4+ T cells were enriched by magnetic negative selection; naive cells were then positively selected on CD45RA, and the negative fraction formed the memory subset. After blood collection by leukapheresis, PBMCs were isolated using Ficoll-Histopaque density gradient centrifugation and then cryopreserved in the vapor phase of liquid nitrogen. Purity and quantity of every magnetically sorted T cell population were checked by analytical flow cytometry. Genomic DNA was isolated from each sorted fraction and quantified by UV absorbance on a Nanodrop 2000c.

Sequencing input: naive CD4+ T cells sorted from blood. This specimen's cell subset or site label, interpreted: CD45RA+ positively selected. The rearranged segments are TRBV27 and TRBJ2-1; the junction holds 12 bases that match TRBD2. The receptor comes from a man aged 25-45 years in good health. The CDR3 in this case is CASRGLAGRGVYNEQFF. The sequenced DNA: TGTGCCAGCAGGGGACTAGCGGGCCGGGGCGTGTACAATGAGCAGTTCTTC.